The present T cell receptor beta chain was sequenced within a study of blood T cell repertoires in COVID-19. V lost 3 bases to trimming and J lost 6 bases; unmatched junction nucleotides: 11. CDR3 length: 16 amino acids. Per the germline V gene, CDR1 is SGHNT and CDR2 is YYREEE (reference sequence). The protocol was immunoSEQ multiplex PCR, while the TCRdb copy is restricted to in-frame clones and leaves out a portion. The sample holds tens of thousands of clones; 85% to 95% are singletons and the top ten take 2.5% to 3.5%. V gene TRBV5-4 combines with J gene TRBJ2-1; 8 nucleotides match TRBD1. The TCR comes from a man aged 50-59 years with acute or convalescent COVID-19. The material sequenced was peripheral blood. The CDR3, as DNA: TGTGCCAGCAGCTACCCCGGGACAGGCAATGTCAATGAGCAGTTCTTC. Protein product: CASSYPGTGNVNEQFF.